A single sample gave rise to the 7 T cell receptor beta chains below, sequenced in a study of blood T cell repertoires in COVID-19. This table comes from immunoSEQ multiplex PCR, and its TCRdb copy is limited to in-frame clones, with some not included. The sample has about 41,000 clones; around 80% are singletons. Material: peripheral blood. The receptors here all came from a man aged 80 or over with acute or convalescent COVID-19.

The chain joins TRBV6-5 to TRBJ1-1, with D unresolved. Germline CDR1 is MNHEY and CDR2 is SVGAGI. Trimming removed 6 bases at V and 6 bases at J, with 11 bases between. CDR3 length: 12 residues. CDR3 protein: CASRRSVSEAFF. The DNA for the CDR3 is TGTGCCAGCAGACGGAGCGTCTCTGAAGCTTTCTTT.

The J gene is TRBJ2-5, the V gene TRBV11-2; D is unclear. V was cut by 1 base and J by 4 bases, with 7 bases left in between. In germline, CDR1 is SGHAT, CDR2 FQNNGV. This CDR3 is 13 amino acids long. CDR3 in amino acids: CASSLGSRETQYF. The CDR3 DNA follows: TGTGCCAGCAGCTTAGGTAGCCGAGAGACCCAGTACTTC.

The chain recombines TRBV7-8 with TRBJ2-3; 7 bases fit TRBD2. Germline V gene sequence: CDR1 SGHVS, CDR2 FQNEAQ. Losses at the gene ends were 2 bases for V and 3 bases for J; bases not matched to a gene: 8. There are 16 residues in the CDR3. The CDR3 DNA follows: TGTGCCAGCAGCTTAAGGGAGGGAACGAGTACAGATACGCAGTATTTT. Protein: CASSLREGTSTDTQYF.

The chain links TRBV5-1 to TRBJ1-4, with 10 nucleotides matching TRBD1. The CDR3 is made up of 15 amino acids. Trimming cost V 6 bases and J 8 bases; bases outside gene matches: 10. Germline CDR1 reads SGHRS; CDR2 reads YFSETQ. CDR3 DNA sequence: TGCGCCAGCAAGCTTGGGGGGACAGGGGAAGAAAAACTGTTTTTT. It codes for CASKLGGTGEEKLFF.

This clone was counted a single time. V and J are TRBV5-8 and TRBJ1-1; TRBD1 matches 9 bases. Germline assignment: CDR1 SGHTS and CDR2 YDEGEE. V shed 3 bases and J 4 bases; nucleotides not matched to a gene: 1. The CDR3 is 13 residues long. The CDR3 bases are TGTGCCAGCAGCTGGGACAGGGTCACTGAAGCTTTCTTT. Translation gives CASSWDRVTEAFF.

The CDR3 nucleotides read TGTGCCAGCAGCCCGGGACTAGCAAAAGAGACCCAGTACTTC. Translating gives CASSPGLAKETQYF. This chain connects TRBV7-3 to TRBJ2-5; TRBD2 agrees at 9 bases. Per the germline V gene, CDR1 is SGHTA and CDR2 is FQGTGA. This CDR3 is 14 amino acids long. J was trimmed by 3 bases and V by 5 bases; bases with no gene match: 4.

The J gene is TRBJ1-2, the V gene TRBV20-1; possibly TRBD1 for D (5 bases). Germline V gene lookup returns CDR1 DFQATT and CDR2 SNEGSKA (reference sequence). V was pared by 3 bases and J by 4 bases, with 18 bases between. This CDR3 region has 15 residues. CDR3 bases: TGCAGTGCTAGTAGGGCAGGGCTTTTATTCTATGGCTACACCTTC. It translates to CSASRAGLLFYGYTF.